Listed below are T cell receptor beta chains from one sample, sequenced in a study of glioma-infiltrating T cells after dendritic cell vaccination. Repertoires were generated with immunoSEQ multiplex PCR, while TCRdb's copy carries only in-frame clones and drops some. There are approximately 100,000 clones in the sample; 81% occur only once, and approximately 12% lies in the top ten. The sequencing here drew on blood, taken before dendritic cell vaccination. The receptors here all came from a human donor with glioblastoma. Each CDR3 is given with its conserved first and last residue. A D gene is named only where the DNA matches it firmly. Some rows have no size entry. The others give once, few or many, or a class for an expanded clone.

TRBJ1-6 . . TRBV6-6 TGTGCCAGCAGTTGGCAGGGGACGAGTTCACCCCTCCACTTT CASSWQGTSSPLHF
TRBJ2-7 . TRBD1 TRBV6-5 TGTGCCAGCAGTGTGACAGGGAATATTTTGGGCGAGCAGTACTTC CASSVTGNILGEQYF
TRBJ1-2 . TRBD1 TRBV5-6 TGTGCCAGCAGCCCAGGGGGGAATCTCTATGGCTACACCTTC CASSPGGNLYGYTF
TRBJ2-7 few TRBD1 TRBV11-2 TGTGCCAGCAGCTTAGCATTACAGGGGTACGAGCAGTACTTC CASSLALQGYEQYF
TRBJ2-7 once TRBD1 TRBV7-3 TGTGCCAGCAGCTTATGGGGAAGACAGGGCTACGAGCAGTACTTC CASSLWGRQGYEQYF
TRBJ1-6 . . TRBV6-5 TGTGCCACCGGGGAAGGATATTCACCCCTCCACTTT CATGEGYSPLHF
TRBJ1-2 once TRBD1 TRBV6-5 TGTGCCAGCAGTAGGGGACAGGGGAACGGCTACACCTTC CASSRGQGNGYTF
TRBJ2-3 . TRBD2 TRBV13 TGTGCCAGCAGCACATTAGCGGGGGGGCGAGATACGCAGTATTTT CASSTLAGGRDTQYF
TRBJ1-1 . . TRBV5-8 TGTGCCAGCAGCCCCCGGGCGGGCACTGAAGCTTTCTTT CASSPRAGTEAFF
TRBJ2-2 . . TRBV9 TGTGCCAGCAGCGTGAGACGGAGGAACACCGGGGAGCTGTTTTTT CASSVRRRNTGELFF
TRBJ1-2 . TRBD1 TRBV6-1 TGTGCCACCCGGGACAGCCCTAACTATGGCTACACCTTC CATRDSPNYGYTF
TRBJ2-7 . . TRBV28 TGTGCCAGCAGTATCCGGAGTTACGAGCAGTACTTC CASSIRSYEQYF
TRBJ2-7 . TRBD2 TRBV4-3 TGCGCCAGCAGCCAAGATCTAGCGGGGCCTGGGGTATCCTACGAGCAGTACTTC CASSQDLAGPGVSYEQYF
TRBJ1-1 . . TRBV5-1 TGCGCCAGCAGTAGTCCGGGACAAAAAACTGAAGCTTTCTTT CASSSPGQKTEAFF
TRBJ1-3 . . TRBV4-1 TGCGCCAGCAGCCGCGTCCCAGGGGCTGGAAACACCATATATTTT CASSRVPGAGNTIYF
TRBJ2-2 . TRBD1 TRBV6-5 TGTGCCAGCGGGAGGACAGGGGGCGACACCGGGGAGCTGTTTTTT CASGRTGGDTGELFF
TRBJ1-2 once . TRBV27 TGTGCCAGCAGTTCGAGGGTCCGACCCAACTATGGCTACACCTTC CASSSRVRPNYGYTF
TRBJ2-1 once . TRBV7-9 TGTGCCAGCAGCCTCGGGGAAATGGGGAATGAGCAGTTCTTC CASSLGEMGNEQFF
TRBJ2-5 . . TRBV7-7 TGTGCTAGCAGCTTTTCCGAGGGGGTACAAGAGACCCAGTACTTC CASSFSEGVQETQYF
TRBJ2-3 . . TRBV6-6 TGTGCCAGCAGTCTAGGAGATACGCAGTATTTT CASSLGDTQYF
TRBJ1-6 . . TRBV5-6 TGTGCCAGCAGCTTGGGCGGGACTGCACGCAATTCACCCCTCCACTTT CASSLGGTARNSPLHF
TRBJ1-5 . TRBD1 TRBV2 TGTGCCAGCAGAGAGTCCGGGACAGCGAATCAGCCCCAGCATTTT CASRESGTANQPQHF
TRBJ2-7 few . TRBV13 TGTGCCAGCAGCCAAGACAGGACAATCTCCTACGAGCAGTACTTC CASSQDRTISYEQYF
TRBJ2-2 . TRBD2 TRBV18 TGTGCCAGCTCACCATACCGGGGGGGCTCCGGGGAGCTGTTTTTT CASSPYRGGSGELFF
TRBJ1-1 . . TRBV9 TGTGCCAGCACGTTCTCCCCCCAGGGCGAAGCTTTCTTT CASTFSPQGEAFF
TRBJ1-1 . . TRBV5-1 TGCGCCAGCAGCTTGGGCCAGTCAAACACTGAAGCTTTCTTT CASSLGQSNTEAFF
TRBJ1-1 . . TRBV18 TGTGCCAGCTCACCGTCGGGAGCTGAAGCTTTCTTT CASSPSGAEAFF
TRBJ1-4 . . TRBV6-1 TGTGCCGCCGGGGATGCTAATGAAAAACTGTTTTTT CAAGDANEKLFF
TRBJ2-5 . . TRBV13 TGTGCCAGCTCACCTTCGAGGGCAGGAATAAGTGTAGAGACCCAGTACTTC CASSPSRAGISVETQYF
TRBJ2-2 few TRBD1 TRBV6-5 TGTGCCAGCAGTAGGTGGACAGGAGACACCGGGGAGCTGTTTTTT CASSRWTGDTGELFF
TRBJ1-3 . . TRBV11-3 TGTGCCAGCAGCTTAGGCCTGATACATGGAAACACCATATATTTT CASSLGLIHGNTIYF
TRBJ1-1 . . TRBV11-3 TGTGCCAGCAGCTTAGGCGACACTGAAGCTTTCTTT CASSLGDTEAFF
TRBJ2-1 . TRBD2 TRBV19 TGTGCCAGTAACGCGGGACTAGCGTGGAATGAGCAGTTCTTC CASNAGLAWNEQFF
TRBJ1-1 . . TRBV7-2 TGTGCCAGCAGCTTGCTGCAGGGCCGGGCGAACACTGAAGCTTTCTTT CASSLLQGRANTEAFF
TRBJ2-1 . . TRBV7-3 TGTGCCAGCAGCCAGACCCCGGAACAGGGAATCCATGAGCAGTTCTTC CASSQTPEQGIHEQFF
TRBJ1-1 . . TRBV6-5 TGTGCCAGCAGTTACTTTCCGGTAATGAACACTGAAGCTTTCTTT CASSYFPVMNTEAFF